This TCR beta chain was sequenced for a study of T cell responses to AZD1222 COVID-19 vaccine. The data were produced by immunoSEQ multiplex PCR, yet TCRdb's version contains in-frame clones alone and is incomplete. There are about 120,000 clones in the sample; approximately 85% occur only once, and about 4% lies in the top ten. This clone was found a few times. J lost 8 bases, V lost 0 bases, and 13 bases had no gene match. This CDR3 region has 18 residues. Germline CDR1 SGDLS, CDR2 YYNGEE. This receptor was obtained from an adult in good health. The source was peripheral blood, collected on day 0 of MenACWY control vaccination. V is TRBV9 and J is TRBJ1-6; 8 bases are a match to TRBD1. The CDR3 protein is CASSVALGQGGLDSPLHF. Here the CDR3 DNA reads TGTGCCAGCAGCGTAGCCCTCGGACAGGGTGGGCTTGATTCACCCCTCCACTTT.